The 28 T cell receptor beta chains below come from one sample, sequenced in a study of blood T cell repertoires in COVID-19. This table comes from immunoSEQ multiplex PCR, and its TCRdb copy is limited to in-frame clones, with some not included. The repertoire has 290,000 or so clones, over 75% of them found once; the top ten carry 5.1%. Material: peripheral blood. These receptors were collected from a man aged 45 to 65 with active or convalescent COVID-19.

This clone was recorded a few times. This chain links TRBV9 with TRBJ2-2; no clear D gene. Germline CDR1 and CDR2: SGDLS and YYNGEE. The CDR3 is 16 amino acids. V lost 0 bases and J lost 1, with 10 bases in between. The CDR3 loop reads CASSVDWPGNTGELFF. CDR3 coding DNA: TGTGCCAGCAGCGTAGATTGGCCAGGGAACACCGGGGAGCTGTTTTTT.

The chain couples TRBV19 to TRBJ1-5, with D tentatively TRBD1 (6 bases). V dropped 5 bases and J dropped 6 bases, with 14 bases sitting between them. There are 14 residues in the CDR3. Per germline, CDR1 LNHDA and CDR2 SQIVND (reference sequence). The CDR3 loop is CASSVTGGGQPQHF. CDR3 coding DNA: TGTGCCAGTAGTGTGACAGGAGGTGGTCAGCCCCAGCATTTT.

This chain joins TRBV30 and TRBJ2-7; 11 bases fit TRBD1. The CDR3 is 13 amino acids. Germline V gives CDR1 GTSNPN, CDR2 SVGIG (reference sequence). Trimming took 3 bases from V and 7 from J; bases not matched to a gene: 5. CDR3 protein: CAWSGQGAGEQYF. The DNA for the CDR3 is TGTGCCTGGAGCGGACAGGGGGCTGGGGAGCAGTACTTC.

The J gene is TRBJ2-1, the V gene TRBV5-1; TRBD2 matches 9 bases. Germline V gene data show CDR1 as SGHRS and CDR2 as YFSETQ. Trimming cost V 0 bases and J 5 bases; bases outside gene matches: 9. CDR3 length: 17 residues. The CDR3 DNA follows: TGCGCCAGCAGCTTGGACCTAGCGGGAAATCTTCACAATGAGCAGTTCTTC. Its protein product is CASSLDLAGNLHNEQFF.

This chain uses TRBV7-8 with TRBJ1-3; D is possibly TRBD1 (5 bases). With 1 base removed from V and 2 bases from J, the gap between germline ends came to 6 bases. The length of the CDR3 is 14 residues. The germline V gene encodes CDR1 SGHVS and CDR2 FQNEAQ. The CDR3 here is CASSLGGTGNTIYF. In nucleotides, the CDR3 is TGTGCCAGCAGCTTAGGGGGCACTGGAAACACCATATATTTT.

This chain connects TRBV20-1 to TRBJ1-5; perhaps TRBD1 as D (6 bases). CDR1 is DFQATT, CDR2 SNEGSKA, per germline (reference sequence). This CDR3 spans 15 amino acids. V lost 3 bases and J 7 bases, leaving 19 bases between the germline ends. The CDR3 reads CSASVAGAGEQPQHF. CDR3 nucleotides: TGCAGTGCTAGTGTAGCGGGGGCCGGGGAACAGCCCCAGCATTTT.

This chain uses TRBV30 with TRBJ2-2; TRBD2 matches at 8 bases. Per germline, CDR1 GTSNPN and CDR2 SVGIG (reference sequence). V was pared by 0 bases and J by 3 bases, with 3 bases of the junction left unmatched. The CDR3 is 15 residues long. CDR3 coding DNA: TGTGCCTGGAGTGTACTACTAGCGGACACCGGGGAGCTGTTTTTT. Translation gives CAWSVLLADTGELFF.

V gene TRBV28 combines with J gene TRBJ1-6; 8 bases are shared with TRBD1. CDR1 and CDR2 from the germline V gene are MDHEN and SYDVKM. Trimming cost V 6 bases and J 8 bases; bases outside gene matches: 6. The CDR3 runs to 14 residues. CDR3 DNA: TGTGCCAGCAGCAAGACAGGGGATTATTCACCCCTCCACTTT. Translated: CASSKTGDYSPLHF.

The chain has TRBV5-4 and TRBJ2-5, with D possibly matching TRBD1 (6 bases). V lost 5 bases and J 3 bases, leaving 17 bases between the germline ends. Germline V lookup: CDR1 SGHNT, CDR2 YYREEE (reference sequence). This CDR3 is built from 15 residues. CDR3 sequence (DNA): TGTGCCAGCAGTGTTACAGGGAACCCTAAAGAGACCCAGTACTTC. Amino acids: CASSVTGNPKETQYF.

Worth noting for this clone: Mismatch with germline at one junction end may stem from a read error. This sequence joins TRBV6-8 and TRBJ1-4; D remains ambiguous. Germline lookup yields CDR1 MNHGY and CDR2 SAAAGT. The CDR3 extends over 15 amino acids. The DNA of the CDR3 is TGTGCCAGCAGTATTCGCGGAATGTCTAAGGAAAAACTGTTTTTT. It yields the protein CASSIRGMSKEKLFF.

This chain joins TRBV19 and TRBJ2-3, with 7 bases identical to TRBD2. Germline V lookup: CDR1 LNHDA, CDR2 SQIVND (reference sequence). With 3 bases clipped from V and 2 bases from J, the junction kept 8 bases outside the gene matches. This CDR3 has 16 residues. CDR3 amino acids: CASSMRASGHTDTQYF. CDR3 bases: TGTGCCAGTAGTATGAGGGCTAGCGGTCACACAGATACGCAGTATTTT.

J is TRBJ1-1 and V is TRBV27; maybe TRBD1 (5 bases). The CDR3 sequence is 14 residues long. The ends were cut back, 3 bases at V and 0 bases at J, with 8 bases in the middle. CDR1 and CDR2 from the germline V gene are MNHEY and SMNVEV (reference sequence). The CDR3, as DNA: TGTGCCAGCAGTTTCTCAGGGATGAACACTGAAGCTTTCTTT. Translated: CASSFSGMNTEAFF.

The chain combines TRBV18 with TRBJ2-1, with a possible D match to TRBD2 (5 bases). Trimming took off 3 bases at V and 0 bases at J, with 15 bases between the two ends. Germline V gives CDR1 KGHSH, CDR2 LQKENI. This CDR3 has 17 amino acids. The CDR3 loop is CASSPYVRGSSYNEQFF. CDR3 nucleotide sequence: TGTGCCAGCTCACCCTACGTTAGAGGGAGCTCCTACAATGAGCAGTTCTTC.

The CDR3 spells CASSLGDRGSYEQYF. The CDR3 DNA reads TGTGCCAGCAGCTTAGGCGACAGGGGGTCCTACGAGCAGTACTTC. V and J are TRBV7-6 and TRBJ2-7, with TRBD1 identical over 9 bases. Trimming cost V 1 base and J 1 base; bases outside gene matches: 2. CDR1 is SGHVS and CDR2 is FNYEAQ in the germline V gene. The CDR3 is 15 amino acids.

CDR3 sequence reads: CASSYIPGQANTEAFF. The DNA of the CDR3 is TGTGCCAGCAGTTATATCCCGGGACAGGCGAACACTGAAGCTTTCTTT. The chain recombines TRBV11-2 with TRBJ1-1, with 8 bases matching TRBD1. Germline-derived CDR1 and CDR2 are SGHAT and FQNNGV. The trim removed 6 bases at V and 1 base at J, leaving 10 bases unmatched. The CDR3 has 16 amino acids.

The CDR3 nucleotides are TGCGCCAGCAGTGAGTCGACGTTCGGAAAGGGGGCTTTGTTCGAGCAGTACTTC. This encodes CASSESTFGKGALFEQYF. The V gene is TRBV10-1, the J gene TRBJ2-7; 7 bases match TRBD1. The CDR3 length is 18 residues. Germline CDR1 is WNHNN and CDR2 is SYGVQD (reference sequence). J lost 6 bases, V lost 0 bases, and 17 bases had no gene match.

The chain is built from TRBV30 and TRBJ1-3; 10 nucleotides agree with TRBD1. J gave up 3 bases and V 1 base, and 3 bases lay outside the gene matches. This CDR3 has 15 amino acids. CDR1 GTSNPN and CDR2 SVGIG come from the germline V gene (reference sequence). Here the CDR3 reads CAWSDGTGDGNTIYF. The CDR3, as DNA: TGTGCCTGGAGTGACGGGACAGGGGATGGAAACACCATATATTTT.

This rearrangement joins TRBV5-8 to TRBJ2-1; D is undetermined. Looked up from germline, CDR1 is SGHTS and CDR2 is YDEGEE. The V and J ends lost 3 bases and 8 bases respectively, with 9 bases between them. There are 12 residues in the CDR3. CDR3 coding DNA: TGTGCCAGCAGCTCCCTCCGGGATGAGCAGTTCTTC. It translates to CASSSLRDEQFF. Together with reference TRBV5-8 and TRBJ2-1, the CDR3 gives the full variable domain: EAGVTQSPTHLIKTRGQQATLRCSPISGHTSVYWYQQALGLGLQFLLWYDEGEERNRGNFPPRFSGRQFPNYSSELNVNALELEDSALYLCASSSLRDEQFFGPGTRLTVL.

The chain joins TRBV9 to TRBJ1-2; TRBD1 aligns across 8 bases. The germline V gene has CDR1 SGDLS and CDR2 YYNGEE. CDR3 length: 14 amino acids. J gave up 6 bases and V 4 bases, and 8 bases lay outside the gene matches. The CDR3 region has the DNA TGTGCCAGCAGCCAAGGGGTGACAGGGGATGGCTACACCTTC. It specifies CASSQGVTGDGYTF.

The CDR3 reads CASSPRGNEKLFF. The CDR3 coding sequence is TGTGCCAGCAGTCCCAGGGGAAATGAAAAACTGTTTTTT. The chain links TRBV28 to TRBJ1-4; D is perhaps TRBD1 (6 bases). Germline V gives CDR1 MDHEN, CDR2 SYDVKM. V was clipped by 5 bases and J by 5 bases, with 9 bases between them. The CDR3 is 13 amino acids. The full variable domain, with the rest looked up from reference TRBV28 and TRBJ1-4, is DVKVTQSSRYLVKRTGEKVFLECVQDMDHENMFWYRQDPGLGLRLIYFSYDVKMKEKGDIPEGYSVSREKKERFSLILESASTNQTSMYLCASSPRGNEKLFFGSGTQLSVL.

This clone was detected only once. A much larger clonotype is one base distant, so this may be a read error. Other DNA sequences in this sample translate to the same CDR3. V and J are TRBV5-4 and TRBJ2-1; tentative D call: TRBD2 (6 bases). CDR1 and CDR2 from the germline V gene are SGHNT and YYREEE (reference sequence). The CDR3 has 12 amino acids. The ends were cut back, 4 bases at V and 7 bases at J, with 9 bases in the middle. CDR3 in DNA: TGTGCCAGCAGCCCTGGGGGGAATGAGCAGTTCTTC. Its protein product is CASSPGGNEQFF.

The chain carries TRBV5-4 and TRBJ2-5, with 9 positions matching TRBD1. This CDR3 is 15 amino acids long. Germline-derived CDR1 and CDR2 are SGHNT and YYREEE (reference sequence). J was trimmed by 3 bases and V by 2 bases; bases with no gene match: 5. The DNA for the CDR3 is TGTGCCAGCAGCTTACCGGGACAGGGAAAAGAGACCCAGTACTTC. Amino acid sequence: CASSLPGQGKETQYF.

This sequence joins TRBV12-3 or TRBV12-4 and TRBJ2-7; a weak D match, TRBD1 (6 bases). The CDR3 totals 12 residues. Between the trimmed V and J ends, which lost 6 bases and 5 bases, there was a span of 11 bases. Written as DNA, the CDR3 is TGTGCCAGCAGCCTCACAGGGAACGAGCAGTACTTC. This codes for CASSLTGNEQYF.

The CDR3 loop is CASSQDGAVMNTEAFF. Here the CDR3 DNA reads TGCGCCAGCAGCCAAGATGGGGCGGTCATGAACACTGAAGCTTTCTTT. The chain is built from TRBV4-1 and TRBJ1-1; possible D gene TRBD1, 5 bases. The V gene's germline CDR1 is MGHRA and CDR2 YSYEKL. V gave up 0 bases and J gave up 0 bases, with 11 bases separating them. The CDR3 runs to 16 residues.

This clone has more than one count but fewer than ten. The chain employs TRBV12-3 or TRBV12-4 and TRBJ2-1; the D gene is possibly TRBD2 (5 bases). The CDR3 runs to 12 residues. Trimming took off 7 bases at V and 10 bases at J, with 14 bases between the two ends. DNA for the CDR3: TGTGCCAGCAAAACGGTGTGGGAGGAGCAGTTCTTC. Translation gives CASKTVWEEQFF.

The gene calls are TRBV3-1 (or the pseudogene TRBV3-2) and TRBJ2-1, with D maybe TRBD2 (5 bases). Trimming took off 4 bases at V and 0 bases at J, with 7 bases between the two ends. Germline CDR1 and CDR2: LGHDT and YNNKEL (reference sequence). The CDR3 has 14 residues. The CDR3 loop reads CASSLRDSYNEQFF. The CDR3 nucleotides read TGTGCCAGCAGCCTTCGGGACTCCTACAATGAGCAGTTCTTC.

This clone was observed a few times. V gene TRBV5-6 combines with J gene TRBJ1-2; D remains unclear. V was pared by 0 bases and J by 4 bases, with 4 bases between. The CDR3 totals 12 residues. Germline loops: CDR1 SGHDT, CDR2 YYEEEE. DNA for the CDR3: TGTGCCAGCAGCTTGGTTAGCTATGGCTACACCTTC. Amino acid sequence: CASSLVSYGYTF.

This clone was detected once. This sample also contains other DNA sequences that code for the same CDR3. The rearrangement joins TRBV28 to TRBJ1-2; D possibly corresponds to TRBD1 (5 bases). Germline V lookup: CDR1 MDHEN, CDR2 SYDVKM. The CDR3 sequence is 14 residues long. V was pared by 2 bases and J by 4 bases, with 11 bases between. CDR3 coding DNA: TGTGCCAGCAGTTTAGGTCAGGGAAGCTATGGCTACACCTTC. The encoded protein is CASSLGQGSYGYTF.